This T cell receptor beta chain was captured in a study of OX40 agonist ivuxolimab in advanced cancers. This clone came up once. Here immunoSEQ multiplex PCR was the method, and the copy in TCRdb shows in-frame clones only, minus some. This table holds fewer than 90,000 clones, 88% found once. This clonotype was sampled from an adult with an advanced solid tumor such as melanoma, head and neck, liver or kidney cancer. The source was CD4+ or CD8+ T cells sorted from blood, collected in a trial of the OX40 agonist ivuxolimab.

The CDR3 loop reads CASSQESNSEQYF. The CDR3 nucleotides read TGCGCCAGCAGCCAAGAATCGAATAGCGAGCAGTACTTC. The chain has TRBV4-1 and TRBJ2-7, with D unclear. The length of the CDR3 is 13 residues. Trimming shortened V by 0 bases and J by 6 bases, and 9 bases separated the two germline ends. Germline V gene lookup returns CDR1 MGHRA and CDR2 YSYEKL.